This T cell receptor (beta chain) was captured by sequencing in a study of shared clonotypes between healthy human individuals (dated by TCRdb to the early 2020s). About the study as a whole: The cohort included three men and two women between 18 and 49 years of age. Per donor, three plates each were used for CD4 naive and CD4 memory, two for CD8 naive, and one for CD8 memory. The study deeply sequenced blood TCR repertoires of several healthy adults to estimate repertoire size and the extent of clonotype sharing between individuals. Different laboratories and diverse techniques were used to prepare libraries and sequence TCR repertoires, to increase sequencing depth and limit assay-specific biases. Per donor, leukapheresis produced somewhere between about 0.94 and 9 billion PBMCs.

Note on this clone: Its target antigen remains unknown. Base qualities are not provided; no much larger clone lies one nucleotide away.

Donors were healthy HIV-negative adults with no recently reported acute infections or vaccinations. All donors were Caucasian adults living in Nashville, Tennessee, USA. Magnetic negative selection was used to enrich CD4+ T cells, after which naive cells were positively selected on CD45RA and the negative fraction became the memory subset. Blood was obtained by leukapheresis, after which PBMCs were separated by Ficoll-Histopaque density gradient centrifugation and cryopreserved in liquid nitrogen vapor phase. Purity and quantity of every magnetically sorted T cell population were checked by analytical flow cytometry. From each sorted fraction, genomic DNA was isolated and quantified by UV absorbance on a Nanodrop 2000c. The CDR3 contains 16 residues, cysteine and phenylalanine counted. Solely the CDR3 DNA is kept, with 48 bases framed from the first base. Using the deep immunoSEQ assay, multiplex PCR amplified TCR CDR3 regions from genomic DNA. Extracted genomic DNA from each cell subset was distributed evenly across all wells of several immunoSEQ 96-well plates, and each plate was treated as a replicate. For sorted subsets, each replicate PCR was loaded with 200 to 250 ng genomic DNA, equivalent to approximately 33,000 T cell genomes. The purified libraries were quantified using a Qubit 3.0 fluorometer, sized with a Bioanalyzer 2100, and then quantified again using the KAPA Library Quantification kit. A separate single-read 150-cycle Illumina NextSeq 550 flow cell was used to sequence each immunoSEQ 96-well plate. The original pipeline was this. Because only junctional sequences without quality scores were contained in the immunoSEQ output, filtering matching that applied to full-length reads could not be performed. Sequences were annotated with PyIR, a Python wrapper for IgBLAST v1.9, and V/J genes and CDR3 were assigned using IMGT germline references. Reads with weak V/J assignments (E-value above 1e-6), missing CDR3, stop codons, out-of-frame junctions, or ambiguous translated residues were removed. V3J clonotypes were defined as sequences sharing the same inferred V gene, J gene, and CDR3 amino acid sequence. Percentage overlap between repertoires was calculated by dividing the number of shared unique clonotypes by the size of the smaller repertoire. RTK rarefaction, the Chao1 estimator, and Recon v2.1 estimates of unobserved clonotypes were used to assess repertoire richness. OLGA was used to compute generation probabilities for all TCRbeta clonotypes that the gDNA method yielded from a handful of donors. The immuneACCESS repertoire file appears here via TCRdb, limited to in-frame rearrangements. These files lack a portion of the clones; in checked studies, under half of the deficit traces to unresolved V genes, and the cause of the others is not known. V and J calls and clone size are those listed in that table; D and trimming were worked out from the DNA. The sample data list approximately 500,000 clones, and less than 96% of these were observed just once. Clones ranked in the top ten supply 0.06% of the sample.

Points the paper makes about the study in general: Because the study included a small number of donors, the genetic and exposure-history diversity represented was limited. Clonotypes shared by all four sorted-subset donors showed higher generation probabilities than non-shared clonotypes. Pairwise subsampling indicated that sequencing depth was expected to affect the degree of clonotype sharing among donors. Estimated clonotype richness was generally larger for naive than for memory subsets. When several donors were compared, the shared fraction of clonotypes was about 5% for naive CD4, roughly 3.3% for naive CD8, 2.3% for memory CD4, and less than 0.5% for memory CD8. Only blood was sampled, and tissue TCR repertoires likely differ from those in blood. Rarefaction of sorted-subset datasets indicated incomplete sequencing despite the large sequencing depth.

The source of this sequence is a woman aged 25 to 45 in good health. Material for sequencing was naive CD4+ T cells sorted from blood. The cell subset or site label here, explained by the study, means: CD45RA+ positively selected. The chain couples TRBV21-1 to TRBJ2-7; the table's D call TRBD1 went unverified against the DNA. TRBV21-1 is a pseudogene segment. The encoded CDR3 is CASSNLKLGGKYEQYF. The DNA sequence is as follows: TGTGCCAGCAGCAATCTGAAACTAGGGGGAAAGTACGAGCAGTACTTC.